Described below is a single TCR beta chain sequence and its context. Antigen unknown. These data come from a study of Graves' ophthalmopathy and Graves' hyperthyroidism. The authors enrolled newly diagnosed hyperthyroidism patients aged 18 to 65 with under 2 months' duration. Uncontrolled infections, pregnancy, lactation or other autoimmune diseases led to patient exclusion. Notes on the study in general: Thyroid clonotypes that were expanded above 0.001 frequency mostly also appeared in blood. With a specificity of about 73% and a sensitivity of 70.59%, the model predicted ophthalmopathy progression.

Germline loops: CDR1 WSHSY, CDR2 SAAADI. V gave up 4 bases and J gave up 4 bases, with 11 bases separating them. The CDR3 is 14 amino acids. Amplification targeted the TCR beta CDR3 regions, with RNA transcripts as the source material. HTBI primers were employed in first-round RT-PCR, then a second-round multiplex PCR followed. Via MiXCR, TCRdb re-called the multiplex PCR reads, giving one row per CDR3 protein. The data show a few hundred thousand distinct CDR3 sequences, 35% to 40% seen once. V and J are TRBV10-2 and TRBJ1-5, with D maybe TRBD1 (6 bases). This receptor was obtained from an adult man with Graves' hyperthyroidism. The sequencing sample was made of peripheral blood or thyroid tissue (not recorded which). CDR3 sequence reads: CASSVGGINQPQHF. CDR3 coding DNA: TGCGCCAGCAGTGTTGGGGGCATAAATCAGCCCCAGCATTTT.